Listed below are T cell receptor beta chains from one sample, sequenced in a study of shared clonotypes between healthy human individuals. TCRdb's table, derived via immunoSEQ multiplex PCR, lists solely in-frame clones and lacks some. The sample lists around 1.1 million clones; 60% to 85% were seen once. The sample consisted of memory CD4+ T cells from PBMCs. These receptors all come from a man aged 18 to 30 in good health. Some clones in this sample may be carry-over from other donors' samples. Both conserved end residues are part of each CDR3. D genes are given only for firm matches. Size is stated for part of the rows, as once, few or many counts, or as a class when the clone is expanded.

DNA: TGTGCCAGCAACCCACAGGGTCGCCCATCAGATACGCAGTATTTT; CDR3: CASNPQGRPSDTQYF; size: many; J: TRBJ2-3; V: TRBV7-8; D: -
DNA: TGTGCCAGCAGCTCCGAGAGGGGGGCAGGTCAGCCCCAGCATTTT; CDR3: CASSSERGAGQPQHF; size: -; J: TRBJ1-5; V: TRBV11-2; D: -
DNA: TGTGCCAGCAGTCAGACCAGACTAGCGGGAAGGGAGACCCAGTACTTC; CDR3: CASSQTRLAGRETQYF; size: -; J: TRBJ2-5; V: TRBV2; D: TRBD2
DNA: TGTGCCAGCGCCTTCGGCCCAGCTAGCACTGATACGCAGTATTTT; CDR3: CASAFGPASTDTQYF; size: -; J: TRBJ2-3; V: TRBV7-3; D: -
DNA: TGTGCCAGCAGCCGAACTAGCGGGAGGGAGGGCGAGCAGTACTTC; CDR3: CASSRTSGREGEQYF; size: -; J: TRBJ2-7; V: TRBV5-4; D: TRBD2
DNA: TGCGCCAGCAGCTTGGGACGGGCAAACACTGAAGCTTTCTTT; CDR3: CASSLGRANTEAFF; size: -; J: TRBJ1-1; V: TRBV5-1; D: -
DNA: TGTGCCAGCAGCCTTACTGGGACTAGCCACGAGCAGTACTTC; CDR3: CASSLTGTSHEQYF; size: few; J: TRBJ2-7; V: TRBV27; D: TRBD2
DNA: TGTGCCAGCAGCGTAGACGGGGGAAATCAGCCCCAGCATTTT; CDR3: CASSVDGGNQPQHF; size: -; J: TRBJ1-5; V: TRBV9; D: -
DNA: TGTGCCAGCAGTTACTCCGGGACCCCCGGGACGGAGTACTTC; CDR3: CASSYSGTPGTEYF; size: -; J: TRBJ2-5; V: TRBV6-5; D: -
DNA: TGTGCCAGTAGTTTTGGACCTGGAAACACCATATATTTT; CDR3: CASSFGPGNTIYF; size: few; J: TRBJ1-3; V: TRBV19; D: -
DNA: TGTGCCAGCAGTTTAATAAAAGGGGACTATGGCTACACCTTC; CDR3: CASSLIKGDYGYTF; size: -; J: TRBJ1-2; V: TRBV28; D: -
DNA: TGTGCCAGCAAGAGGACTACTTTCACAGATACGCAGTATTTT; CDR3: CASKRTTFTDTQYF; size: -; J: TRBJ2-3; V: TRBV6-1; D: -
DNA: TGCGCCAGCAGCTTTTCCACTAACTATGGCTACACCTTC; CDR3: CASSFSTNYGYTF; size: once; J: TRBJ1-2; V: TRBV5-1; D: -
DNA: TGTGCCAGCAGCGCACTAGCGCAGAGCTCTGGGGCCAACGTCCTGACTTTC; CDR3: CASSALAQSSGANVLTF; size: -; J: TRBJ2-6; V: TRBV7-3; D: TRBD2
DNA: TGTGCCAGCAACACCTGGGGGGGGCCGAACACCGGGGAGCTGTTTTTT; CDR3: CASNTWGGPNTGELFF; size: -; J: TRBJ2-2; V: TRBV27; D: -
DNA: TGCGCCAGCAGCTTGGGCGGGCTCACAGATACGCAGTATTTT; CDR3: CASSLGGLTDTQYF; size: -; J: TRBJ2-3; V: TRBV5-1; D: -
DNA: TGTGCCAGTAGCAACAAGGACGGTTATAGCAATCAGCCCCAGCATTTT; CDR3: CASSNKDGYSNQPQHF; size: once; J: TRBJ1-5; V: TRBV19; D: -
DNA: TGTGCCAGCAGCTTAGACCCAGGAACTAGCCCCCACGAGCAGTACTTC; CDR3: CASSLDPGTSPHEQYF; size: -; J: TRBJ2-7; V: TRBV11-1; D: -